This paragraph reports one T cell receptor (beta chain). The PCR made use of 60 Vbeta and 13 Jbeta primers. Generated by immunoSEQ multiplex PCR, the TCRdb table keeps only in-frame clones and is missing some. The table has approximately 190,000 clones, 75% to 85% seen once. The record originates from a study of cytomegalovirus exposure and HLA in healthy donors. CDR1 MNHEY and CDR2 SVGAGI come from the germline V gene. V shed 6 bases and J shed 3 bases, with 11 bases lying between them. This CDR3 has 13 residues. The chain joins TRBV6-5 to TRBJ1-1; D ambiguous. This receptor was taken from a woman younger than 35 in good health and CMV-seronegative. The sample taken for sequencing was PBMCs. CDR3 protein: CASRIQRYTEAFF. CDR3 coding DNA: TGTGCCAGCAGAATCCAGCGGTACACTGAAGCTTTCTTT.